This TCR beta chain was identified during a study of blood T cell repertoires in COVID-19. Study in general: Spain, Italy and the United States supplied samples that represented acute and convalescent COVID-19. The analysed material was cDNA or gDNA that came from T cells, B-cell-depleted T cells, or PBMCs.

As processed by the authors: The authors estimated nucleated cell counts from reference gene primer amplification. Assay: immunoSEQ multiplex PCR; the TCRdb copy retains only in-frame clones and omits some. For V, J and clone size, that table is used; D and trimming come from the DNA. The data contain about 330,000 clones, approximately 90% of them seen just once; the ten biggest clones take up 3.5% to 4%. The CDR3 has 14 amino acids. Germline V CDR1 and CDR2: SGHVS, FQNEAQ. The V gene lost 4 bases and the J gene lost 6 bases, with 12 bases spanning the gap. The sequence was collected from a woman between 50 and 59 years old with active or convalescent COVID-19. The sequenced material came from peripheral blood. This rearrangement joins TRBV7-8 to TRBJ2-2; possible D gene TRBD1, 6 bases. The CDR3 sequence: CASSSTGSPGELFF. In nucleotides, the CDR3 is TGTGCCAGCAGCTCCACAGGGTCCCCCGGGGAGCTGTTTTTT.